The rows below give T cell receptor beta chains drawn from one sample of a study of blood T cell repertoires in COVID-19. TCRdb's table, derived via immunoSEQ multiplex PCR, lists solely in-frame clones and lacks some. The sample consists of 340,000 or so clones, roughly 91% of them appearing once. Specimen: peripheral blood. The receptors were sampled from a middle-aged man with active or convalescent COVID-19. CDR3s include the opening cysteine and the closing phenylalanine or tryptophan. The D gene is left open where the match is weak. Only some rows state a clone size, as once, few, many or a class for expanded clones.

V gene,J gene,clone size,CDR3 length,D gene,CDR3 DNA,CDR3 protein
TRBV7-8,TRBJ2-1,NA,14,NA,TGTGCCAGCAGCTTAGACTCCGGGTACAATGAGCAGTTCTTC,CASSLDSGYNEQFF
TRBV30,TRBJ2-7,few,14,TRBD2,TGTGCCTGGGCCGGACTAGCGGGATGGGGCGAGCAGTACTTC,CAWAGLAGWGEQYF
TRBV13,TRBJ2-5,NA,15,NA,TGTGCCAGCAGCTTAGGGTGGGGCAGGGTAGAGACCCAGTACTTC,CASSLGWGRVETQYF
TRBV6-1,TRBJ2-1,NA,15,TRBD1,TGTGCCAGCAGTGAATCCGGGACAGGGGGCGAGGAGCAGTTCTTC,CASSESGTGGEEQFF
TRBV2,TRBJ2-3,NA,15,TRBD2,TGTGCCAGCAGTAATAGGACTAGCGGGGGCGTTACGCAGTATTTT,CASSNRTSGGVTQYF
TRBV28,TRBJ2-3,NA,14,NA,TGTGCCACCGTTGGTAGCGTAGTCGCAGATACGCAGTATTTT,CATVGSVVADTQYF
TRBV4-3,TRBJ1-5,once,18,TRBD1,TGCGCCAGCAGCCAAGGGGCTCTGCGGACAGGGCTCAATCAGCCCCAGCATTTT,CASSQGALRTGLNQPQHF
TRBV5-5,TRBJ1-1,NA,15,TRBD1,TGTGCCAGCAGCTTGGTTCAGGGGGCTAACACTGAAGCTTTCTTT,CASSLVQGANTEAFF
TRBV21-1,TRBJ2-1,NA,17,NA,TGTGCCAGCAGCAAAGGGAGACTAGAGATCGGGTCAAATGAGCAGTTCTTC,CASSKGRLEIGSNEQFF
TRBV5-5,TRBJ2-7,NA,12,NA,TGTGCCAGCAGCTTGACTGGCTACGAGCAGTACTTC,CASSLTGYEQYF
TRBV5-1,TRBJ2-2,NA,16,NA,TGCGCCAGCAGCCCCGGACAGCCGGTAGGGACCGGGGAGCTGTTTTTT,CASSPGQPVGTGELFF
TRBV6-8,TRBJ2-7,NA,13,NA,TGTGCCAGCAGGCGAGAGGGAGGTTACGAGCAGTACTTC,CASRREGGYEQYF
TRBV7-9,TRBJ1-1,NA,15,NA,TGTGCCAGCAGCTTATCCGCGGCTATGAACACTGAAGCTTTCTTT,CASSLSAAMNTEAFF
TRBV14,TRBJ2-7,NA,13,TRBD1,TGTGCCAGCAGCCTAGGGACAGTCTCAGAGCAGTACTTC,CASSLGTVSEQYF
TRBV3-1/TRBV3-2,TRBJ1-5,NA,14,TRBD1,TGTGCCAGCAGCCCGACAGGGAATATTCGGCCCCAGCATTTT,CASSPTGNIRPQHF
TRBV29-1,TRBJ2-3,few,13,TRBD2,TGCAGCGTCCCGGGACTAGGGCGCGATACGCAGTATTTT,CSVPGLGRDTQYF
TRBV24-1,TRBJ2-3,NA,17,NA,TGTGCCACCAGTGATTACGGAACCGGGATAGGCACAGATACGCAGTATTTT,CATSDYGTGIGTDTQYF
TRBV2,TRBJ2-3,NA,20,NA,TGTGCCAGCAGACCCCGAAGTAGTCTCTCAAACCCCTATAGCAATCAGCCCCAGTATTTT,CASRPRSSLSNPYSNQPQYF
TRBV28,TRBJ1-2,NA,13,TRBD1,TGTGCCAGCCGCATTACAGGGGCCTATGGCTACACCTTC,CASRITGAYGYTF
TRBV10-2,TRBJ2-2,once,20,TRBD2,TGCGCCAGCAGTGAACCCCCCGGACTAGCGGGATTCACTAACACCGGGGAGCTGTTTTTT,CASSEPPGLAGFTNTGELFF
TRBV28,TRBJ2-1,NA,15,NA,TGTGCCAGCAGTTCCCTTTATGGCCGGCGGGATGAGCAGTTCTTC,CASSSLYGRRDEQFF
TRBV30,TRBJ1-1,NA,13,TRBD1,TGTGCCTGGAGTCCAGGGACAGGGGAAGAAGCTTTCTTT,CAWSPGTGEEAFF
TRBV2,TRBJ1-1,NA,14,NA,TGTGCCAGCAGTGTCGGTGGGGCGCGTAATGAAGCTTTCTTT,CASSVGGARNEAFF
TRBV6-5,TRBJ1-5,NA,14,NA,TGTGCCAGCAGTTCAAGGGGGTCTCATCAGCCCCAGCATTTT,CASSSRGSHQPQHF
TRBV11-2,TRBJ2-1,NA,17,NA,TGTGCCAGCAGCTTGGGCCCGGGGGACCCAACCTACAATGAGCAGTTCTTC,CASSLGPGDPTYNEQFF
TRBV5-1,TRBJ2-7,NA,15,TRBD1,TGCGCCAGCAGGCTACACCCGGGACAGGGGAACGAGCAGTACTTC,CASRLHPGQGNEQYF
TRBV28,TRBJ1-5,few,14,NA,TGTGCCAGCAGTTCCGGCGGGGCCATCAAGCCCCAGCATTTT,CASSSGGAIKPQHF
TRBV30,TRBJ2-2,NA,16,TRBD2,TGTGCCTGGAGTGTAAATAGCGGGACGAACACCGGGGAGCTGTTTTTT,CAWSVNSGTNTGELFF
TRBV28,TRBJ2-5,NA,16,TRBD2,TGTGCCAGCAGCTCTACTAGCGGGAGTTTGGGAGAGACCCAGTACTTC,CASSSTSGSLGETQYF
TRBV4-3,TRBJ1-2,NA,16,TRBD1,TGCGCCAGCAGCCAAGGGAGGACAGGAGCTAACTATGGCTACACCTTC,CASSQGRTGANYGYTF
TRBV5-5,TRBJ1-1,NA,17,TRBD1,TGTGCCAGCAGCTTGGGGTTATGGGGGACAGCGAACACTGAAGCTTTCTTT,CASSLGLWGTANTEAFF
TRBV4-2,TRBJ2-3,NA,16,TRBD2,TGTGCCAGCAGCCAAGGACTAGCTAGTGGAACAGATACGCAGTATTTT,CASSQGLASGTDTQYF
TRBV7-3,TRBJ1-2,NA,14,NA,TGTGCCAGCAGCTTATCAAACAGGGTCGGCGGCTACACCTTC,CASSLSNRVGGYTF
TRBV19,TRBJ2-6,NA,17,TRBD1,TGTGCCAGTAGTATGATCGGACAGGACGCGGGGGCCAACGTCCTGACTTTC,CASSMIGQDAGANVLTF
TRBV7-3,TRBJ2-3,NA,18,TRBD2,TGTGCCAGCAGCTTTCGCCCTAGCGGGGCTTCTAGCACAGATACGCAGTATTTT,CASSFRPSGASSTDTQYF
TRBV28,TRBJ1-1,NA,14,NA,TGTGCCAGCAGTTTATCGGGAAGGAGAACTGAAGCTTTCTTT,CASSLSGRRTEAFF
TRBV19,TRBJ2-5,NA,15,NA,TGTGCCAGTAGTCTAACCCGGGACTACCAAGAGACCCAGTACTTC,CASSLTRDYQETQYF
TRBV6-2/TRBV6-3,TRBJ2-7,NA,15,NA,TGTGCCAGCAGTTACTCAGGCGACTCCATGGACGAGCAGTACTTC,CASSYSGDSMDEQYF
TRBV11-2,TRBJ2-5,NA,16,TRBD2,TGTGCCAGCAGTACTGGAGAGGCGGGGGGGCAAGAGACCCAGTACTTC,CASSTGEAGGQETQYF
TRBV19,TRBJ1-5,NA,13,NA,TGTGCCAGTAGTATAAACTTCGGGCAGCCCCAGCATTTT,CASSINFGQPQHF
TRBV3-1/TRBV3-2,TRBJ2-2,once,16,TRBD1,TGTGCCAGCAGCCCGCCCGGGACAGGAAACACCGGGGAGCTGTTTTTT,CASSPPGTGNTGELFF
TRBV7-2,TRBJ1-4,NA,17,TRBD1,TGTGCCAGCAGCTTATCCTGGGACAGGGCAGTTAATGAAAAACTGTTTTTT,CASSLSWDRAVNEKLFF
TRBV4-3,TRBJ1-6,NA,13,NA,TGCGCCAGCAGCCAAGAGAGTAATTCACCCCTCCACTTT,CASSQESNSPLHF
TRBV5-1,TRBJ2-3,once,15,NA,TGCGCCAGCAGCTTGAGTCCAGGGTCCACAGATACGCAGTATTTT,CASSLSPGSTDTQYF